This T cell receptor beta chain was documented in a study of T-cell memory formation after mild COVID-19. The wider study: The study found TCR clusters largely donor specific. Notes on the study in general: The study detected some responding clones in pre-infection memory, suggesting cross-reactive memory joined. Contracting CD8+ clones were enriched in EMRA, CD4+ mainly in CM and EM. Clones shrinking between day 15 and 85 showed a balanced CD4/CD8 split, and those that grew later tilted toward CD4+.

TCRdb ran MiXCR on the 5' RACE reads and lists one entry per CDR3 protein. The sample consists of approximately 490,000 distinct CDR3 sequences, roughly 20% of them appearing once. This clonotype was detected a few times. Its antigen is unknown. The CDR3 is 15 residues long. V lost 5 bases and J 1 base, leaving 13 bases between the germline ends. Germline CDR1 reads SGHVS; CDR2 reads FNYEAQ. The receptor was derived from an adult woman who had mild COVID-19 (a few samples of this study predate the infection). Cell type and time point are not known. The chain links TRBV7-6 to TRBJ2-3; weak D call: TRBD2 (7 bases). What was sequenced was PBMCs or a T cell subset sorted from them (not recorded which). CDR3 DNA sequence: TGTGCCAGCAGCCCCGCGGGGGCCCGCACAGATACGCAGTATTTT. Residues: CASSPAGARTDTQYF. Together with reference TRBV7-6 and TRBJ2-3, the CDR3 gives the full variable domain: GAGVSQSPRYKVTKRGQDVALRCDPISGHVSLYWYRQALGQGPEFLTYFNYEAQQDKSGLPNDRFSAERPEGSISTLTIQRTEQRDSAMYRCASSPAGARTDTQYFGPGTRLTVL.